The 17 T cell receptor beta chains in this list originate from one sample, sequenced in a study of blood T cell repertoires in COVID-19 (dated by TCRdb to 2019 to 2021). Library construction relied on the immunoSEQ multiplex PCR assay. The table comes from immuneACCESS by way of TCRdb, which keeps in-frame sequences with V and J called. Part of the clones is missing from these tables; in studies checked, under half for an unresolved V gene and the rest for unknown reasons. Present in this sample are approximately 90,000 clones, 88% of which were seen just once. 0.47% of the sample belongs to the ten largest clones. Sequenced: peripheral blood. These receptors all come from a man aged 55 to 70 with acute or convalescent COVID-19.

The V and J genes are TRBV28 and TRBJ1-1, with TRBD1 identical over 11 bases. V gave up 10 bases and J gave up 10 bases; unmatched junction bases: 8. The CDR3 has 12 amino acids. Germline loops: CDR1 MDHEN, CDR2 SYDVKM. The CDR3: CATTGQGAAAFF. CDR3 bases: TGTGCCACCACCGGACAGGGGGCGGCAGCTTTCTTT.

The chain recombines TRBV3-1 (or the pseudogene TRBV3-2) with TRBJ2-7; TRBD2 matches at 10 bases. Germline lookup yields CDR1 LGHDT and CDR2 YNNKEL (reference sequence). The CDR3 sequence is 14 residues long. Trimming at V came to 4 bases and at J to 6 bases, leaving 6 bases not matched to a gene. Here the CDR3 reads CASSPGLANGEQYF. CDR3 in DNA: TGTGCCAGCAGCCCGGGACTAGCGAACGGCGAGCAGTACTTC.

The chain combines TRBV7-2 with TRBJ2-3; 10 bases are shared with TRBD1. The V gene end was trimmed by 5 bases and the J gene end by 2 bases; junction bases not matched to a gene: 4. In germline, CDR1 is SGHTA, CDR2 FQGNSA. This CDR3 comprises 15 residues. Written as DNA, the CDR3 is TGTGCCAGCAGCAGGGACAGGGGACTCACAGATACGCAGTATTTT. This sequence encodes CASSRDRGLTDTQYF.

The chain couples TRBV19 to TRBJ2-7, with D perhaps TRBD1 (5 bases). The CDR3 has 11 amino acids. Trimming removed 5 bases from V and 4 bases from J, with 6 bases in between. Germline CDR1 and CDR2: LNHDA and SQIVND (reference sequence). The CDR3 DNA follows: TGTGCCAGTAGTCAGGGTTACGAGCAGTACTTC. Its translation is CASSQGYEQYF.

This chain connects TRBV15 to TRBJ1-4; perhaps TRBD1 as D (5 bases). V lost 5 bases, J lost 7 bases, and 17 bases lay in between. Germline V CDR1 and CDR2: LNHNV, YYDKDF (reference sequence). The CDR3 runs 15 residues. This CDR3 is CATSPRRQQSEKLFF. The CDR3 DNA is TGTGCCACCAGCCCCCGGCGACAGCAAAGTGAAAAACTGTTTTTT.

The gene calls are TRBV29-1 and TRBJ2-5, with D possibly matching TRBD1 (6 bases). This CDR3 has 13 residues. V lost 3 bases to trimming and J lost 2 bases, with 10 bases between them. CDR1 and CDR2 (germline): SQVTM, ANQGSEA. CDR3 bases: TGCAGCGTTGAGACCCAGGGGCAAGAGACCCAGTACTTC. This gives the protein CSVETQGQETQYF.

This clone is a singleton in its sample. V is TRBV27 and J is TRBJ2-3; possible D gene TRBD2, 5 bases. The CDR3 length is 15 residues. From germline, CDR1 is MNHEY and CDR2 SMNVEV (reference sequence). Trimming removed 5 bases from V and 3 bases from J, with 15 bases in between. The CDR3 reads CASSPQAGVTDTQYF. The CDR3 nucleotides are TGTGCCAGCAGTCCGCAGGCGGGTGTGACAGATACGCAGTATTTT.

The chain combines TRBV6-5 with TRBJ2-3; no clear D gene. Between the trimmed V and J ends, which lost 6 bases and 4 bases, there was a span of 14 bases. The V gene's germline CDR1 is MNHEY and CDR2 SVGAGI. The CDR3 loop spans 14 amino acids. CDR3 nucleotide sequence: TGTGCCAGCAGCCAGACTCATCCCGCAGATACGCAGTATTTT. It is translated as CASSQTHPADTQYF.

The gene calls are TRBV12-5 and TRBJ2-7; 7 nucleotides agree with TRBD2. Germline lookup yields CDR1 LGHNT and CDR2 FRNRAP. Unmatched junction bases numbered 2, after V lost 1 base and J lost 2 bases. This CDR3 spans 14 amino acids. The CDR3 DNA is TGTGCTAGTGGTTTGGGGACTAGAACCTACGAGCAGTACTTC. Translation gives CASGLGTRTYEQYF.

The rearrangement uses TRBV9 and TRBJ2-2; D perhaps matches TRBD2 (6 bases). The germline V gene has CDR1 SGDLS and CDR2 YYNGEE. Trimming shortened V by 5 bases and J by 10 bases, and 15 bases separated the two germline ends. The CDR3 loop spans 13 amino acids. CDR3 bases: TGTGCCAGCAGTGGATCGCGGGGCACGGAGCTGTTTTTT. This gives the protein CASSGSRGTELFF.

J is TRBJ1-2 and V is TRBV5-1; weak D call: TRBD1 (5 bases). Trimming removed 1 base from V and 6 bases from J, with 10 bases in between. Germline loops: CDR1 SGHRS, CDR2 YFSETQ. The CDR3 is 13 amino acids. CDR3 sequence: CASSLSQGNGYTF. CDR3 DNA: TGCGCCAGCAGCTTGTCGCAGGGTAATGGCTACACCTTC.

This clone came up once. Other DNA variants within this sample encode the same CDR3. The chain has TRBV3-1 (or the pseudogene TRBV3-2) and TRBJ1-2; 7 bases map to TRBD1. The V gene end was trimmed by 4 bases and the J gene end by 2 bases; junction bases not matched to a gene: 1. This CDR3 spans 13 amino acids. Germline V lookup: CDR1 LGHDT, CDR2 YNNKEL (reference sequence). The CDR3 nucleotides are TGTGCCAGCAGCCGGGGACAGAACTATGGCTACACCTTC. It codes for CASSRGQNYGYTF.

This clone has only one observation. The chain combines TRBV7-3 with TRBJ2-2; tentative D call: TRBD1 (6 bases). The CDR3 is 14 amino acids. The V gene lost 5 bases and the J gene lost 6 bases, with 13 bases spanning the gap. Germline CDR1 reads SGHTA; CDR2 reads FQGTGA. The CDR3 bases are TGTGCCAGCAGCATCCTACAGGGCCCCGGGGAGCTGTTTTTT. It yields the protein CASSILQGPGELFF. Together with reference TRBV7-3 and TRBJ2-2, the CDR3 gives the full variable domain: GAGVSQTPSNKVTEKGKYVELRCDPISGHTALYWYRQSLGQGPEFLIYFQGTGAADDSGLPNDRFFAVRPEGSVSTLKIQRTERGDSAVYLCASSILQGPGELFFGEGSRLTVL.

The chain recombines TRBV18 with TRBJ2-5; 9 nucleotides match TRBD1. The CDR3 loop spans 14 amino acids. J gave up 2 bases and V 5 bases, and 3 bases lay outside the gene matches. Germline-derived CDR1 and CDR2 are KGHSH and LQKENI. The chain's CDR3 is CASSRTGDQETQYF. CDR3 DNA: TGTGCCAGCTCAAGGACAGGGGATCAAGAGACCCAGTACTTC.

V is TRBV10-2 and J is TRBJ2-7, with TRBD2 identical over 9 bases. The junction had 13 bases not matched to a gene; V was cut back by 10 bases and J by 6 bases. The CDR3 is 14 residues long. Germline-derived CDR1 and CDR2 are WSHSY and SAAADI. The CDR3 DNA is TGCGCCACCAACCTCGGCTGGACTAGCGTCGAGCAGTACTTC. Its translation is CATNLGWTSVEQYF.

This chain links TRBV12-3 or TRBV12-4 with TRBJ2-5, with D unresolved. The CDR3 totals 13 residues. V was clipped by 2 bases and J by 2 bases, with 6 bases between them. For the CDR3, the DNA is TGTGCCAGCAGTTTATTGCAGCAAGAGACCCAGTACTTC. Residues: CASSLLQQETQYF.

The chain is built from TRBV7-3 and TRBJ1-1; D is perhaps TRBD1 (5 bases). This CDR3 contains 13 residues. Trimming took 0 bases from V and 6 from J, leaving 8 bases between them. CDR1 and CDR2 from the germline V gene are SGHTA and FQGTGA. The CDR3 nucleotides read TGTGCCAGCAGCTTAACGGAGGGGTCTGAAGCTTTCTTT. Its translation is CASSLTEGSEAFF.